Below, one T cell receptor (beta chain) is given with its context. Its target antigen remains unknown. Per-nucleotide qualities are absent, and no much larger clonotype sits a single base away. The CDR3 regions of human TCRbeta chains were subjected to immunosequencing. Per the source publication's procedure: Repertoire TCRs were checked for matches against a reference library of SARS-CoV-2-specific TCRs that had been generated using the MIRA antigen-specificity platform. Breadth was defined as the fraction of unique TCRs that were SARS-CoV-2-associated. Depth was defined as the fraction of total T cells that were SARS-CoV-2-associated. Using the MIRA data, every spike-specific TCR was mapped to the spike region that the TCR reacted to and assigned to either a CD4 or a CD8 class. Log10-transformed breadth and depth values were compared by one-way ANOVA with Sidak's multiple comparisons tests. The table comes from immuneACCESS by way of TCRdb, which keeps in-frame sequences with V and J called. Part of the clones is missing from these tables; in studies checked, under half for an unresolved V gene and the rest for unknown reasons. V, J and clone size derive from that table, while D and trimming were established from the DNA sequence. The sample table lists about 120,000 clones, around 92% of them with a count of one. The biggest ten clones account for over 2.5% of the sample.

This entry is derived from a study of T cell responses to AZD1222 COVID-19 vaccine (TCRdb year 2021). Looking at the study overall: AZD1222 recipients whose second dose came at about 4 weeks and those whose second dose came at about 12 weeks were combined into one group, since spike-specific TCR depth and breadth did not differ between the two schedules. Trial participants were enrolled by age into 18-55, 56-69 and 70-plus year subgroups, with approximately 150, 30 and 60 TCR-sequenced participants respectively. TCR sequencing covered some 250 trial participants: approximately 200 given two doses of AZD1222 and 26 given two doses of MenACWY control vaccine.

Spanning cysteine to phenylalanine, the CDR3 consists of 12 amino acids. Only the CDR3 region is kept as DNA, spanning 36 bases read in frame from base 1. Trimming at the junction amounts to 4 bases on V and 3 bases on J, and the germline ends lie 8 bases apart. CDR1 and CDR2 are read off the germline V gene (reference sequence) as SGHNT and YYREEE. General study outcomes and caveats: The vaccine-associated CD4 TCRs covered the entire spike protein, and the dominant responses fell in regions 160-218 and 743-854. In the small 56-69-year group, the increase in depth fell short of significance, most likely because of low power. Reportedly, almost half of the unique spike-specific TCRs recognized epitopes lying outside the regions that are mutated in the B.1.351 and B.1.1.7 variants. Only six or seven AZD1222 recipients were SARS-CoV-2 seropositive at baseline, limiting conclusions about previously exposed vaccinees. Because no day 14 peak-response samples were available, repertoires were characterized only after the peak T cell response. Most participants were white British and females outnumbered males, and the authors suggested that clonal diversity may have been underestimated. A significant rise in spike-specific TCR breadth and depth was observed after two AZD1222 doses relative to day 0 and relative to MenACWY recipients.

The time point tag for this specimen amounts to: baseline before first vaccination. Samples from vaccinated people were obtained from the UK trials COV001 and COV002, which included a single-blind randomized controlled phase 2/3 trial of AZD1222 (ChAdOx1 nCoV-19) in healthy adults. For TCRbeta chain sequencing, PBMC samples from trial participants were taken at day 0 and at day 28 after the second dose. The rearranged chain carries TRBV5-4 and TRBJ2-7; possibly the D gene is TRBD2, per 6 matching bases. The TCR comes from an adult in good health. This material consisted of peripheral blood, taken on day 0 of AZD1222 vaccination. The base sequence is TGTGCCAGCAGCCCCGGGGGCTACGAGCAGTACTTC. The translation is CASSPGGYEQYF.